The 18 T cell receptor beta chains below all came from one sample that was sequenced in a study of spatial heterogeneity in lung cancer. The study, taken as a whole, reports: One measure, the expanded intratumoral alpha and beta TCR count, tracked tumor mutation counts.

Their antigen targets remain unknown. The time point: sample taken at primary tumor resection. In TCRdb, the 5' RACE reads were re-called with MiXCR into one record per CDR3 protein. The top ten hold about 9.4% of the sample, which has some 2,100 distinct CDR3 sequences, more than 15% seen once. The starting material was lung tumor tissue, obtained at surgery. All receptors come from a male donor with early-stage non-small cell lung cancer.

This clonotype showed up just a few times. This chain links TRBV7-2 with TRBJ1-1; maybe TRBD1 (5 bases). Per germline, CDR1 SGHTA and CDR2 FQGNSA. V dropped 2 bases and J dropped 5 bases, with 12 bases sitting between them. The CDR3 has 14 amino acids. CDR3 region: CASSLSIGGTEAFF. The CDR3 nucleotides are TGTGCCAGCAGCTTAAGTATCGGGGGGACTGAAGCTTTCTTT.

This clonotype is judged medium-sized. V usage is TRBV11-3 and J usage is TRBJ2-1; 7 nucleotides match TRBD2. V dropped 1 base and J dropped 7; count of bases not matched to a gene: 4. The CDR3 runs to 14 residues. Germline V gene lookup returns CDR1 SGHNT and CDR2 YENEEA. The chain's CDR3 is CASSLGRGSNEQFF. CDR3 sequence (DNA): TGTGCCAGCAGCTTAGGTCGCGGGAGTAATGAGCAGTTCTTC.

By share, this clonotype counts as medium-sized. This chain connects TRBV15 to TRBJ2-5, with 8 bases identical to TRBD2. V was pared by 6 bases and J by 4 bases, with 10 bases of the junction left unmatched. This CDR3 contains 15 residues. CDR1 is LNHNV and CDR2 is YYDKDF in the germline V gene (reference sequence). The CDR3 here is CATSYGRADSETQYF. DNA of the CDR3: TGTGCCACCAGTTACGGGAGGGCCGACTCAGAGACCCAGTACTTC.

This rearrangement joins TRBV7-2 to TRBJ2-1; D is unclear. The CDR3 loop spans 12 amino acids. Germline CDR1 reads SGHTA; CDR2 reads FQGNSA. V was clipped by 3 bases and J by 7 bases, with 7 bases between them. CDR3 loop: CASSFAGNEQFF. Written as DNA, the CDR3 is TGTGCCAGCAGCTTCGCAGGAAATGAGCAGTTCTTC.

By sample fraction, this clonotype is large. The chain is built from TRBV2 and TRBJ2-7; 7 nucleotides agree with TRBD2. Unmatched junction bases numbered 4, after V lost 3 bases and J lost 2 bases. Germline V gene data show CDR1 as SNHLY and CDR2 as FYNNEI. The CDR3 sequence is 14 residues long. The CDR3 spells CASSDVTSPYEQYF. DNA of the CDR3: TGTGCCAGCAGTGACGTGACTAGCCCCTACGAGCAGTACTTC.

A note on this clonotype: Germline is not matched at one junction end, which may reflect a read error. The DNA of the CDR3 is TGTGTCAGCTCCCCGACGATCTCCGAAGCTTTCTTT. Translating it yields CVSSPTISEAFF. J is TRBJ1-1 and V is TRBV18; D remains unclear. CDR1 is KGHSH, CDR2 LQKENI, per germline. The CDR3 loop spans 12 amino acids.

By its share, this clonotype is medium-sized. The chain carries TRBV23-1 and TRBJ1-5; 8 nucleotides agree with TRBD1. TRBV23-1 is an ORF, and what it does is uncertain. The CDR3 runs 15 residues. The V gene end was trimmed by 0 bases and the J gene end by 2 bases; junction bases not matched to a gene: 0. This CDR3 reads CASSQSTGGNQPQHF. The CDR3 DNA reads TGCGCCAGCAGTCAATCGACAGGGGGCAATCAGCCCCAGCATTTT.

This clonotype is medium-sized within its sample. The chain employs TRBV10-3 and TRBJ2-7, with TRBD1 identical over 9 bases. The V gene's germline CDR1 is ENHRY and CDR2 SYGVKD. This CDR3 comprises 13 residues. V lost 9 bases to trimming and J lost 6 bases; unmatched junction nucleotides: 9. The CDR3 here is CAITPGQGGEQYF. CDR3 sequence (DNA): TGTGCCATAACTCCGGGACAGGGTGGCGAGCAGTACTTC.

The rearrangement links TRBV7-2 to TRBJ2-1; no definite D call. Germline-derived CDR1 and CDR2 are SGHTA and FQGNSA. The length of the CDR3 is 15 residues. The V end was cut by 3 bases, the J end by 2 bases, with 11 bases between. The CDR3 region is CASSFNSLPYNEQFF. The CDR3 coding sequence is TGTGCCAGCAGCTTTAATAGTCTGCCCTACAATGAGCAGTTCTTC.

In its sample, this clonotype ranks as medium-sized. The V gene is TRBV28, the J gene TRBJ2-4, with 9 nucleotides matching TRBD1. The CDR3 consists of 17 residues. Germline CDR1 MDHEN, CDR2 SYDVKM. The V segment lost 4 bases and the J segment 7 bases; nucleotides outside the gene matches: 14. The CDR3 nucleotides read TGTGCCAGCAGTTACATTCCGGGACAGGGCAACGGGAACATTCAGTACTTC. This translates into CASSYIPGQGNGNIQYF.

V gene TRBV4-3 combines with J gene TRBJ2-1, with D perhaps being TRBD1 or TRBD2 (6 bases each). The CDR3 has 15 amino acids. The germline V and J ends were trimmed by 4 bases and 3 bases, with 13 bases remaining between them. Germline V gene data show CDR1 as LGHNA and CDR2 as YSLEER. For the CDR3, the DNA is TGCGCCAGCAGCCGGCGGGACACCAGCTACAATGAGCAGTTCTTC. Translating it yields CASSRRDTSYNEQFF.

CDR3 amino acids: CASRPDRASYNEQFF. In DNA, the CDR3 is TGCGCCAGCAGACCCGACAGGGCGTCCTACAATGAGCAGTTCTTC. V usage is TRBV5-1 and J usage is TRBJ2-1, with 7 bases fitting TRBD1. This CDR3 contains 15 residues. V dropped 5 bases and J dropped 1; count of bases not matched to a gene: 6. Germline lookup yields CDR1 SGHRS and CDR2 YFSETQ.

By frequency in the sample, this clonotype is medium-sized (0.01 to 0.1%). This chain uses TRBV30 with TRBJ1-1; unclear D gene. Germline assignment: CDR1 GTSNPN and CDR2 SVGIG (reference sequence). This CDR3 region has 13 residues. Trimming took off 0 bases at V and 4 bases at J, with 9 bases between the two ends. The CDR3 bases are TGTGCCTGGAGTGTAGGAGTCCGCACTGAAGCTTTCTTT. Translated, it gives CAWSVGVRTEAFF.

This chain connects TRBV10-2 to TRBJ2-7; TRBD2 aligns across 8 bases. Trimming removed 2 bases from V and 6 bases from J; junction bases left unmatched: 6. Germline V gene sequence: CDR1 WSHSY, CDR2 SAAADI. The CDR3 is 14 amino acids. This chain's CDR3 is CASSEAFREGEQYF. The DNA for the CDR3 is TGCGCCAGCAGTGAGGCCTTCCGGGAGGGCGAGCAGTACTTC.

By share of the sample, this clonotype is large. V gene TRBV7-3 combines with J gene TRBJ2-7; TRBD1 aligns across 9 bases. The junction had 8 bases not matched to a gene; V was cut back by 5 bases and J by 6 bases. Germline V gene data show CDR1 as SGHTA and CDR2 as FQGTGA. The CDR3 is 14 residues long. The chain's CDR3 is CASSPGTGRAEQYF. CDR3 in DNA: TGTGCCAGCAGCCCCGGGACAGGGAGGGCCGAGCAGTACTTC. The complete variable domain, with remaining parts taken from reference TRBV7-3 and TRBJ2-7, reads GAGVSQTPSNKVTEKGKYVELRCDPISGHTALYWYRQSLGQGPEFLIYFQGTGAADDSGLPNDRFFAVRPEGSVSTLKIQRTERGDSAVYLCASSPGTGRAEQYFGPGTRLTVT.

The chain employs TRBV7-2 and TRBJ2-7, with TRBD1 matching 12 bases. The CDR3 contains 15 residues. Per germline, CDR1 SGHTA and CDR2 FQGNSA. J gave up 7 bases and V 5 bases, and 9 bases lay outside the gene matches. This CDR3 reads CASSIGTGGRWEQYF. CDR3 coding DNA: TGTGCCAGCAGCATCGGGACAGGGGGCCGCTGGGAGCAGTACTTC.

This clonotype rates as medium-sized. CDR3 sequence reads: CASSPRGGYEQYF. In nucleotides, the CDR3 is TGTGCCAGCAGCCCACGTGGGGGCTACGAGCAGTACTTC. The chain combines TRBV11-3 with TRBJ2-7; possibly TRBD1 or TRBD2 for D (5 bases each). The CDR3 extends over 13 amino acids. Trimming pared 5 bases from V and 3 bases from J, leaving 11 bases between. Germline V gene sequence: CDR1 SGHNT, CDR2 YENEEA.

The CDR3 region has the DNA TGTGCCAGCAGCCCTCCGGGAGGTGAAGCTTTCTTT. Protein sequence: CASSPPGGEAFF. V usage is TRBV5-5 and J usage is TRBJ1-1; D unresolved. The CDR3 runs 12 residues. Trimming cost V 4 bases and J 7 bases, with 11 bases left between them. CDR1 and CDR2 from the germline V gene are SGHKS and YYEKEE (reference sequence).